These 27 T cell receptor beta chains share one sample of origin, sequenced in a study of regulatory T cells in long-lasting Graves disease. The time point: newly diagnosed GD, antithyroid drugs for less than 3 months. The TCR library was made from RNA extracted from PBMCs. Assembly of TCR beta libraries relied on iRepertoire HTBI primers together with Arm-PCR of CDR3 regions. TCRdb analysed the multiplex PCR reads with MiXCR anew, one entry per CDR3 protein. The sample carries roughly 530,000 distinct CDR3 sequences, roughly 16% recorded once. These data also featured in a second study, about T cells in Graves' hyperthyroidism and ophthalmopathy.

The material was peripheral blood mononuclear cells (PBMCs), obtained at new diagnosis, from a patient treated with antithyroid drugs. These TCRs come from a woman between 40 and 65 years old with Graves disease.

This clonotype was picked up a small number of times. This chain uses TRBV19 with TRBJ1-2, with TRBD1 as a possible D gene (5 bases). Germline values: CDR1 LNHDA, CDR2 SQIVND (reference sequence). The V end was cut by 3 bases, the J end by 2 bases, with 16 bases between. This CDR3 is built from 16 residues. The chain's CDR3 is CASSMITEAGNYGYTF. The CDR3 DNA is TGTGCCAGTAGTATGATAACGGAGGCAGGGAACTATGGCTACACCTTC.

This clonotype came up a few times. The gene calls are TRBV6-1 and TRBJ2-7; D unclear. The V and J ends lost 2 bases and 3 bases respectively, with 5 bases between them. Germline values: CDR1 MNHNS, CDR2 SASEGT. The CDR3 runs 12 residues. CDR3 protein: CASSEWNYEQYF. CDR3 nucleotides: TGTGCCAGCAGTGAATGGAACTACGAGCAGTACTTC.

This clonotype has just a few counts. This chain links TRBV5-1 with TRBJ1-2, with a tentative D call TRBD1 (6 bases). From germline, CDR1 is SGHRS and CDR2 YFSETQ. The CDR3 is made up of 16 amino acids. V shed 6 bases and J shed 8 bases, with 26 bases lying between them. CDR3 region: CASNTGTTSLLGGYTF. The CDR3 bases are TGCGCCAGCAATACCGGGACAACCTCATTATTGGGAGGCTACACCTTC. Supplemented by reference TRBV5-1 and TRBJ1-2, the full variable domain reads KAGVTQTPRYLIKTRGQQVTLSCSPISGHRSVSWYQQTPGQGLQFLFEYFSETQRNKGNFPGRFSGRQFSNSRSEMNVSTLELGDSALYLCASNTGTTSLLGGYTFGSGTRLTVV.

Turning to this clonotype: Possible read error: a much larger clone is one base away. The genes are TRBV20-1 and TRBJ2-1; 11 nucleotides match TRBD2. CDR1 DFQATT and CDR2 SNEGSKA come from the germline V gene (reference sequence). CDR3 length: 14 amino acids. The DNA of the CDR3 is TGCAGTGCTCACACTAGCGGGGGTTACAGTGAGCAGTTCTTC. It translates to CSAHTSGGYSEQFF.

CDR3: CAWSVEYSSPVKETQYF. CDR3 bases: TGTGCCTGGAGTGTGGAGTATTCCTCCCCAGTCAAAGAGACCCAGTACTTC. The V gene is TRBV30, the J gene TRBJ2-5, with D uncertain. This CDR3 comprises 17 residues. V lost 0 bases and J lost 3, with 20 bases in between. Germline CDR1 and CDR2: GTSNPN and SVGIG (reference sequence).

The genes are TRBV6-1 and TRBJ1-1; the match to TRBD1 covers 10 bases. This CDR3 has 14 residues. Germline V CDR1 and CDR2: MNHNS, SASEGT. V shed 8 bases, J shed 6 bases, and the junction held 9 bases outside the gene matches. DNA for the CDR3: TGTGCCAGCGCCCTATTTGGACAGGGGGCTGAAGCTTTCTTT. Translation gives CASALFGQGAEAFF.

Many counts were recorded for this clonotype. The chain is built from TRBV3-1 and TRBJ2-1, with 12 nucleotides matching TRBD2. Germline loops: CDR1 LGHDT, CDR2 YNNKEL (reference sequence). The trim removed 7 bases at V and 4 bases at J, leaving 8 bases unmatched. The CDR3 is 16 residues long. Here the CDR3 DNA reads TGTGCCAGCACCCCCGGGACTAGCGGGTTTTACAATGAGCAGTTCTTC. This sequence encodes CASTPGTSGFYNEQFF.

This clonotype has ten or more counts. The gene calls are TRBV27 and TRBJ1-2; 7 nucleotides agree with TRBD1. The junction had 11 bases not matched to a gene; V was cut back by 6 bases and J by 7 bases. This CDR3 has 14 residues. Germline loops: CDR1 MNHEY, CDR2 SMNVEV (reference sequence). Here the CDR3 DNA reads TGTGCCAGCAGCTCCACGGGACAGATTCGTGGCTACACCTTC. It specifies CASSSTGQIRGYTF.

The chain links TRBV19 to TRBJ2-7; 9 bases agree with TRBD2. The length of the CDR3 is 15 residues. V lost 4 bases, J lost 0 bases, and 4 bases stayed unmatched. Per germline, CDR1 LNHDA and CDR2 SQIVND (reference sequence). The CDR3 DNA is TGTGCCAGTAGTACCGTAGCGGGGGACTCCTACGAGCAGTACTTC. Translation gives CASSTVAGDSYEQYF.

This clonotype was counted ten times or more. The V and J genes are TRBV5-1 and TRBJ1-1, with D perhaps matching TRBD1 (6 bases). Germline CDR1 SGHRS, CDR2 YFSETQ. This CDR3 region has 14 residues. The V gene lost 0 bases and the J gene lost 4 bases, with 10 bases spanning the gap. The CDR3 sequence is CASSLDGGLTEAFF. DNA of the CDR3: TGCGCCAGCAGCTTGGACGGGGGGCTCACTGAAGCTTTCTTT. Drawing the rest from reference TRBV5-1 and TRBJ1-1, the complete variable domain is KAGVTQTPRYLIKTRGQQVTLSCSPISGHRSVSWYQQTPGQGLQFLFEYFSETQRNKGNFPGRFSGRQFSNSRSEMNVSTLELGDSALYLCASSLDGGLTEAFFGQGTRLTVV.

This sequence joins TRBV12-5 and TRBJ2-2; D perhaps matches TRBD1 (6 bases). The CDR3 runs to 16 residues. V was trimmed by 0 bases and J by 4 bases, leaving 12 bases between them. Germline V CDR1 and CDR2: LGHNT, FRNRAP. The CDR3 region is CASGLVLGAPTGELFF. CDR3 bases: TGTGCTAGTGGTTTGGTATTGGGGGCGCCCACCGGGGAGCTGTTTTTT.

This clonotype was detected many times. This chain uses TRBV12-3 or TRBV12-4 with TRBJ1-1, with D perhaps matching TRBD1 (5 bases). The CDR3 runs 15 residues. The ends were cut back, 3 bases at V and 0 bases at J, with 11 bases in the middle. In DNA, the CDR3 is TGTGCCAGCAGTTTTTTTGACAGCGTGAACACTGAAGCTTTCTTT. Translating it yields CASSFFDSVNTEAFF.

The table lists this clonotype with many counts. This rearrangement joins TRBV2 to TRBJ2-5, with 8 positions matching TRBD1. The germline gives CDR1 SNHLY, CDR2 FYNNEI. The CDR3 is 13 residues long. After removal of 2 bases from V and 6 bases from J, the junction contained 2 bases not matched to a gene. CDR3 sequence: CASSEQGAQTQYF. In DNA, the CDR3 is TGTGCCAGCAGTGAACAGGGGGCGCAGACCCAGTACTTC.

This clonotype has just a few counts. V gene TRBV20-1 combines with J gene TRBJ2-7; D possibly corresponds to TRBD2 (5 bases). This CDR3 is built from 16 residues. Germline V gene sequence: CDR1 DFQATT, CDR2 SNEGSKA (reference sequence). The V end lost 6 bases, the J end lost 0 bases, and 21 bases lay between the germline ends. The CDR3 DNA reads TGCAGTGCCGAAGGAGAGGCGGGCACCCGCTCCTACGAGCAGTACTTC. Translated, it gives CSAEGEAGTRSYEQYF.

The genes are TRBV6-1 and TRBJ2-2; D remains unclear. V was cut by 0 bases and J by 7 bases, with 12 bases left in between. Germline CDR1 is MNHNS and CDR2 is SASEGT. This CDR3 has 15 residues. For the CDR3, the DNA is TGTGCCAGCAGTGAAGCGTCGGGTGGTGTCGGGGAGCTGTTTTTT. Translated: CASSEASGGVGELFF.

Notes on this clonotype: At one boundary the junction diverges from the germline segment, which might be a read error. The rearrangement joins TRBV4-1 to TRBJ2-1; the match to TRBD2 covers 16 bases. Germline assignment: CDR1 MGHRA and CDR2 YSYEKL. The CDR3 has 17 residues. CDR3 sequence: CASSQPGLAGGHNEQFF. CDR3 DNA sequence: TGTGCCAGCAGCCAACCGGGACTAGCGGGGGGGCACAATGAGCAGTTCTTC.

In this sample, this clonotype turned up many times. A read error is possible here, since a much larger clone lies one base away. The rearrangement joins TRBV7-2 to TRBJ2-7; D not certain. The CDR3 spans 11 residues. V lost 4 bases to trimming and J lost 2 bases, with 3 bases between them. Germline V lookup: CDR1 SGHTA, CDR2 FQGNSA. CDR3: CASSWAYEQYF. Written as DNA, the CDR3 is TGTGCCAGCAGCTGGGCCTACGAGCAGTACTTC. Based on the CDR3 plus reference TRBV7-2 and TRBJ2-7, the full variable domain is GAGVSQSPSNKVTEKGKDVELRCDPISGHTALYWYRQSLGQGLEFLIYFQGNSAPDKSGLPSDRFSAERTGGSVSTLTIQRTQQEDSAVYLCASSWAYEQYFGPGTRLTVT.

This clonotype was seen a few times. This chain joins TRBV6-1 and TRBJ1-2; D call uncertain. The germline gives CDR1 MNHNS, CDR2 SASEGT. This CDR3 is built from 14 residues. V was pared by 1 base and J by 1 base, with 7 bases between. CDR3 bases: TGTGCCAGCAGTGAAGTAGCGTTTAACTATGGCTACACCTTC. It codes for CASSEVAFNYGYTF.

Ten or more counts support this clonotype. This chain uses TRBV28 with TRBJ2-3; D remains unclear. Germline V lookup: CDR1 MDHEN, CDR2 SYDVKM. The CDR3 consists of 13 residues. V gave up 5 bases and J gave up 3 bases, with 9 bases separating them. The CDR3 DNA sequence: TGTGCCAGCAGTCCCGCTTTGACAGATACGCAGTATTTT. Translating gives CASSPALTDTQYF.

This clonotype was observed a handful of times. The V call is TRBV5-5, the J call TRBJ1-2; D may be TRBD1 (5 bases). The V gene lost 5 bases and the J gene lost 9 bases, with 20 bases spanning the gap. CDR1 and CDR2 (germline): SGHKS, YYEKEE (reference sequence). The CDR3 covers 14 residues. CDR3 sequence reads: CASSSPGDPGSYTF. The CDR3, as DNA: TGTGCCAGCAGTTCTCCCGGGGACCCCGGGAGCTACACCTTC.

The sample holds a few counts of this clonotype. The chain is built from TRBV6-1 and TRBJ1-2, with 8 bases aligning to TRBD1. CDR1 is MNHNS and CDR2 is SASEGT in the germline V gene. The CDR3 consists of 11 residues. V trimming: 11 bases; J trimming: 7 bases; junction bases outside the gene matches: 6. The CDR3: CAGDRGGGYTF. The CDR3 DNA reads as TGTGCCGGAGACAGGGGAGGTGGCTACACCTTC.

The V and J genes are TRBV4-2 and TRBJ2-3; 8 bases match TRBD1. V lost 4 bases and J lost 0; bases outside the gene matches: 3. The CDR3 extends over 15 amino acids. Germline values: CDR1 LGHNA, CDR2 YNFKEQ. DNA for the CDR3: TGTGCCAGCAGCCCGGACAGGGAAAGCACAGATACGCAGTATTTT. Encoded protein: CASSPDRESTDTQYF.

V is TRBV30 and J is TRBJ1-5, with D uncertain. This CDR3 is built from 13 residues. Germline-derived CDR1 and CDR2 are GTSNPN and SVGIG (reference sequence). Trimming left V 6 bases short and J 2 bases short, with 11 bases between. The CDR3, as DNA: TGTGCCTGTCGGACCTTGGGCAATCAGCCCCAGCATTTT. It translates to CACRTLGNQPQHF. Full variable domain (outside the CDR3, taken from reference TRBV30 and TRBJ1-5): SQTIHQWPATLVQPVGSPLSLECTVEGTSNPNLYWYRQAAGRGLQLLFYSVGIGQISSEVPQNLSASRPQDRQFILSSKKLLLSDSGFYLCACRTLGNQPQHFGDGTRLSIL.

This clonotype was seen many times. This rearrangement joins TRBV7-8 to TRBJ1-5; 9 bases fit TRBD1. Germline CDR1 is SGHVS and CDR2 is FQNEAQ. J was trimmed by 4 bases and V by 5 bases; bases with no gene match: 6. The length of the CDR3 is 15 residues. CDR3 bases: TGTGCCAGCAGCGCCGCGGGACAGGGTAATCAGCCCCAGCATTTT. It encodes CASSAAGQGNQPQHF.

The CDR3 region has the DNA TGTGCCAGCAGCCGTGAACGGGACAGGGGAACGGGACTAGCGAGATATGTTGAGCAGTTCTTC. It is translated as CASSRERDRGTGLARYVEQFF. V and J are TRBV7-8 and TRBJ2-1; tentatively, D is TRBD1 or TRBD2 (10 bases each). Per the germline V gene, CDR1 is SGHVS and CDR2 is FQNEAQ. This CDR3 region has 21 residues. The V and J ends lost 5 bases and 9 bases respectively, with 38 bases between them.

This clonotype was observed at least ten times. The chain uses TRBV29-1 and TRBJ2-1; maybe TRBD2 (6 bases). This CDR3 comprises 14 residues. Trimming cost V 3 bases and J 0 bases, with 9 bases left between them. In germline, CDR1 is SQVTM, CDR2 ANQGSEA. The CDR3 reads CSVEGGNSYNEQFF. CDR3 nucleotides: TGCAGCGTTGAGGGCGGGAACTCCTACAATGAGCAGTTCTTC.

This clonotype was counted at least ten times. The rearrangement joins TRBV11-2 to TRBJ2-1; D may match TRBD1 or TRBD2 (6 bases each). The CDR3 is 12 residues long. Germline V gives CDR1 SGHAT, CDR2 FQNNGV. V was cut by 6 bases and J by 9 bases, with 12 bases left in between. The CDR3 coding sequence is TGTGCCAGCAGACTCGGGGGCGGTGAGCAGTTCTTC. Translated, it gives CASRLGGGEQFF.